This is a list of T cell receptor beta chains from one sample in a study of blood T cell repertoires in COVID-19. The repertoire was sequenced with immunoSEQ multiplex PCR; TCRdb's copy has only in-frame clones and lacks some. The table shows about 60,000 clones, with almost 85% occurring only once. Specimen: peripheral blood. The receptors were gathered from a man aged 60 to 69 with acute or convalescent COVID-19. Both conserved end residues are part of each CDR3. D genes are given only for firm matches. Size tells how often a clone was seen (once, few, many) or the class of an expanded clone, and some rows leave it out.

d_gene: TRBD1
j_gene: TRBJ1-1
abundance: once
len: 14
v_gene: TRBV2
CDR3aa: CASRRTGGDTEAFF
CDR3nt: TGTGCCAGCAGGCGGACAGGCGGGGACACTGAAGCTTTCTTT

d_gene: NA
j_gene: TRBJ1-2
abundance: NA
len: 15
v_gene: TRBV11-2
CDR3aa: CASSLAPGALYGYTF
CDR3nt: TGTGCCAGCAGCTTGGCCCCAGGGGCCCTCTATGGCTACACCTTC

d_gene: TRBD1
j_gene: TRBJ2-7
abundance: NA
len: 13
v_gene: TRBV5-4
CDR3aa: CASSLDRGYEQYF
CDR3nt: TGTGCCAGCAGTTTGGACAGGGGTTACGAGCAGTACTTC

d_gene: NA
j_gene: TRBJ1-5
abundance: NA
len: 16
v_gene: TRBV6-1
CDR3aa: CASSGPAGRVNQPQHF
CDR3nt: TGTGCCAGCAGTGGTCCGGCGGGACGGGTCAATCAGCCCCAGCATTTT

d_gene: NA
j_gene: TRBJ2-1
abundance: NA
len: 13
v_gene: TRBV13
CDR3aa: CASSQVLGDEQFF
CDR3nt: TGTGCCAGCAGTCAAGTGCTGGGCGATGAGCAGTTCTTC

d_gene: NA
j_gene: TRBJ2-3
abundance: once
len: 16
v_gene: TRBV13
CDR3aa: CASSFGSRGSVDTQYF
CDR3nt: TGTGCCAGCAGCTTTGGTTCACGGGGGAGTGTAGATACGCAGTATTTT

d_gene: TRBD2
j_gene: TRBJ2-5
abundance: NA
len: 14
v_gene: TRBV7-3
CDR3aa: CASSPYGLAETQYF
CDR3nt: TGTGCCAGCAGCCCCTACGGACTAGCTGAGACCCAGTACTTC

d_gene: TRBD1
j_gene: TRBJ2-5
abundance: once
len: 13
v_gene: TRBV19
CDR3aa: CASSIDRGETQYF
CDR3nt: TGTGCCAGTAGTATAGACAGGGGGGAGACCCAGTACTTC

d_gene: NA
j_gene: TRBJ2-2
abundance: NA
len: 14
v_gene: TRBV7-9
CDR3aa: CASSPQGMNGELFF
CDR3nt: TGTGCCAGCAGCCCACAGGGCATGAACGGGGAGCTGTTTTTT

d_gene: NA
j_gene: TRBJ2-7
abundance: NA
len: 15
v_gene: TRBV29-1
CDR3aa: CSVGLSLGASYEQYF
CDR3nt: TGCAGCGTTGGTTTGTCACTCGGAGCCTCCTACGAGCAGTACTTC

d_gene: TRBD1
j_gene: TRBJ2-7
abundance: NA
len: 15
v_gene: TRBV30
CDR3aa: CAWSPRDRGYYEQYF
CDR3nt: TGTGCCTGGAGTCCACGGGACAGGGGGTACTACGAGCAGTACTTC

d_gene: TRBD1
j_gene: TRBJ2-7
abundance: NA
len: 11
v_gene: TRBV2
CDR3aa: CASGTGYEQYF
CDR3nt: TGTGCCAGCGGGACAGGCTACGAGCAGTACTTC

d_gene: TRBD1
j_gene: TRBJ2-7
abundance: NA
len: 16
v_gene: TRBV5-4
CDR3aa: CASSPEVRGPSYEQYF
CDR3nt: TGTGCCAGCAGCCCTGAGGTCAGGGGGCCCTCCTACGAGCAGTACTTC

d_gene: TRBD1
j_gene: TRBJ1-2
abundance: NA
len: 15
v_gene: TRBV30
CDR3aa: CAWKRDRASNYGYTF
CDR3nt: TGTGCCTGGAAAAGGGACAGGGCATCTAACTATGGCTACACCTTC

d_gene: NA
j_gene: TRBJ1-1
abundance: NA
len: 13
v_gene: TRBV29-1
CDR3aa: CSGSRTSNTEAFF
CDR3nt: TGCAGCGGGTCACGGACATCCAACACTGAAGCTTTCTTT

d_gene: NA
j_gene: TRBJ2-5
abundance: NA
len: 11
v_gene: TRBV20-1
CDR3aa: CSARDIGVQYF
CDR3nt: TGCAGTGCTAGAGATATCGGGGTCCAGTACTTC

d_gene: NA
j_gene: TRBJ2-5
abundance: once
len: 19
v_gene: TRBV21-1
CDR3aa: CASSAYQLAGVVGQETQYF
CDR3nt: TGTGCCAGCAGCGCATACCAACTAGCGGGGGTAGTGGGGCAAGAGACCCAGTACTTC

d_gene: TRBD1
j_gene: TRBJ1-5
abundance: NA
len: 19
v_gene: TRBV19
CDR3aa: CASSIALFHIRGGDQPQHF
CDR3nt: TGTGCCAGTAGTATAGCCCTCTTCCATATTAGAGGGGGCGATCAGCCCCAGCATTTT

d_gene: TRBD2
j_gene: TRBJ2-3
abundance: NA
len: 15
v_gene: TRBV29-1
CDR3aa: CSVGASGGPADTQYF
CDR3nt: TGCAGCGTTGGCGCTAGCGGGGGCCCCGCAGATACGCAGTATTTT

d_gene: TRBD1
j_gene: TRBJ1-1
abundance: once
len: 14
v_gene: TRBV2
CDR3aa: CASILGQGPTEAFF
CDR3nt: TGTGCCAGCATCCTCGGACAGGGTCCTACTGAAGCTTTCTTT

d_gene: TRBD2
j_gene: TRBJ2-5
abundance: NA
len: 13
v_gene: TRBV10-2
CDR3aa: CASRQRGWETQYF
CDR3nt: TGCGCCAGCAGACAGCGGGGGTGGGAGACCCAGTACTTC

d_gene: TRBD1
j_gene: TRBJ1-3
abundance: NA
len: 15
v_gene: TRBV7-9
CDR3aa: CASSTGQGPGNTIYF
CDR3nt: TGTGCCAGCAGCACAGGACAGGGCCCTGGAAACACCATATATTTT

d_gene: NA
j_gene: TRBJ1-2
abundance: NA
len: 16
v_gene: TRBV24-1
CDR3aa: CATSDRSTDQGYGYTF
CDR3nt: TGTGCCACCAGTGATCGGTCAACCGACCAGGGCTATGGCTACACCTTC

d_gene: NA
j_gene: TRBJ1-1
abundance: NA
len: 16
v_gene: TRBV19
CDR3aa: CASSPETYLLNTEAFF
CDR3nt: TGTGCCAGTAGTCCCGAAACATATTTATTGAACACTGAAGCTTTCTTT

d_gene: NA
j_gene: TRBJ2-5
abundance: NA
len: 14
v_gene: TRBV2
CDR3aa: CASGRGLYQETQYF
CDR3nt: TGTGCCAGCGGGCGGGGGCTGTACCAAGAGACCCAGTACTTC

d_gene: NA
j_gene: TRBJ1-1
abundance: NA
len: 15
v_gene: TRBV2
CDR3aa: CASSVGGQGNTEAFF
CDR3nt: TGTGCCAGCAGTGTGGGCGGTCAGGGGAACACTGAAGCTTTCTTT

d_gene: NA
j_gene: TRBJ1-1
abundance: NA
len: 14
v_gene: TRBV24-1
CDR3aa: CATSGSGGKTEAFF
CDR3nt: TGTGCCACCAGTGGCTCCGGGGGGAAAACTGAAGCTTTCTTT

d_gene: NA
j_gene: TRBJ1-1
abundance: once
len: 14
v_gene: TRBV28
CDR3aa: CASSFTGLNTEAFF
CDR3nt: TGTGCCAGCAGTTTTACAGGGTTGAACACTGAAGCTTTCTTT

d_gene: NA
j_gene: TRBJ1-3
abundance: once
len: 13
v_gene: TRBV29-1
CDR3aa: CSVAAGAGNTIYF
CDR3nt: TGCAGCGTTGCAGCCGGGGCTGGAAACACCATATATTTT

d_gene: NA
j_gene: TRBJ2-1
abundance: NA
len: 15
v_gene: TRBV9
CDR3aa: CASSAHTGTQGEQFF
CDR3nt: TGTGCCAGCAGCGCCCACACAGGTACGCAAGGTGAGCAGTTCTTC

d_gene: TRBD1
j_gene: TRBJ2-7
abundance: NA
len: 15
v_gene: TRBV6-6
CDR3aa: CASSYAGTGAYEQYF
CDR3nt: TGTGCCAGCAGTTACGCCGGGACAGGAGCCTACGAGCAGTACTTC

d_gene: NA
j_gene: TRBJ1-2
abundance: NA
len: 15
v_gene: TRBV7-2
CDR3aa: CASSFEQGEGYGYTF
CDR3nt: TGTGCCAGCAGCTTCGAACAGGGAGAAGGCTATGGCTACACCTTC

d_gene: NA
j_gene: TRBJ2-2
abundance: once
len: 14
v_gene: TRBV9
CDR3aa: CASSQLSSTGELFF
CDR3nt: TGTGCCAGCAGCCAACTCTCGAGCACCGGGGAGCTGTTTTTT

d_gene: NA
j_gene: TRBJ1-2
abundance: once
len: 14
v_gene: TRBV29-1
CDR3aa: CSVAPEGAEDGYTF
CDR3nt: TGCAGCGTTGCCCCGGAAGGGGCAGAAGATGGCTACACCTTC

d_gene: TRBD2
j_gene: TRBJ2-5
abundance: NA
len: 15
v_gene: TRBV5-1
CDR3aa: CASSWGTSGQETQYF
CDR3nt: TGCGCCAGCAGCTGGGGGACTAGCGGCCAAGAGACCCAGTACTTC

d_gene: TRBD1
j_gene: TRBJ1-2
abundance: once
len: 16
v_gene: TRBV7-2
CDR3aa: CASSSTGGAREYGYTF
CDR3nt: TGTGCCAGCAGCTCGACAGGGGGCGCGAGAGAATATGGCTACACCTTC

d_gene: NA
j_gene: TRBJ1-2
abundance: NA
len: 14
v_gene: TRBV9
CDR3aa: CASSPQSVTGRIAF
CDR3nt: TGTGCCAGCAGCCCCCAATCTGTGACGGGGAGGATAGCCTTC

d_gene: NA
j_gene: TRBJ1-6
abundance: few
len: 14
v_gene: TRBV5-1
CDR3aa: CASSLDSFSSPLHF
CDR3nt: TGCGCCAGCAGCTTGGACAGTTTTAGTTCACCCCTCCACTTT

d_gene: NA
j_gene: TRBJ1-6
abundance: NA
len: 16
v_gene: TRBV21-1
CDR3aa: CASSKAGRDGNSPLHF
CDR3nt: TGTGCCAGCAGCAAAGCGGGCAGGGATGGTAATTCACCCCTCCACTTT

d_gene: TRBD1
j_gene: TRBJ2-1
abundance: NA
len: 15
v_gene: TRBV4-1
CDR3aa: CASSPGQGPNNEQFF
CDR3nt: TGCGCCAGCAGCCCGGGACAGGGTCCCAACAATGAGCAGTTCTTC

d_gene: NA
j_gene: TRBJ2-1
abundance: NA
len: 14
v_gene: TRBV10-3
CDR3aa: CAIKDTRGDNEQFF
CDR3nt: TGTGCCATAAAAGACACCCGGGGAGACAATGAGCAGTTCTTC

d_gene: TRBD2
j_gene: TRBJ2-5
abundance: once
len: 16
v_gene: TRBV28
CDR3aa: CASSATSGGSQETQYF
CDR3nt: TGTGCCAGCAGCGCGACTAGCGGGGGGTCCCAAGAGACCCAGTACTTC

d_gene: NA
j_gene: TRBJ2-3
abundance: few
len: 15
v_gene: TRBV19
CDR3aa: CASRSDRSGVDTQYF
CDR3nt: TGTGCCAGTAGATCTGACAGGAGTGGCGTGGATACGCAGTATTTT

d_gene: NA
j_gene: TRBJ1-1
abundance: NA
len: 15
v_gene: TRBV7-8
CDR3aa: CASSLEVHTTTEAFF
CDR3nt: TGTGCCAGCAGCTTAGAAGTTCACACCACCACTGAAGCTTTCTTT

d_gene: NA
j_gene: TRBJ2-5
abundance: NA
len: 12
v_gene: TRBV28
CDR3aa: CASSFSSGTQYF
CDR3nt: TGTGCCAGCAGTTTTAGTTCTGGGACCCAGTACTTC

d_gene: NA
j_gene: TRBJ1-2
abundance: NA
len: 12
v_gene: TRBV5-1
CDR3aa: CASSFEGGGYTF
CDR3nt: TGCGCCAGCAGCTTTGAGGGCGGCGGCTACACCTTC

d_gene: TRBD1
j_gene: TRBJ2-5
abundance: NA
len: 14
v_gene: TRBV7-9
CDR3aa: CASSPEDRKETQYF
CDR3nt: TGTGCCAGCAGCCCCGAGGACAGGAAAGAGACCCAGTACTTC

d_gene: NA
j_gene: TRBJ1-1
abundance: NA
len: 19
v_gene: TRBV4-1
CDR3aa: CASSQGNFGGYRRGTEAFF
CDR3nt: TGCGCCAGCAGCCAAGGAAACTTCGGGGGATATCGACGTGGCACTGAAGCTTTCTTT

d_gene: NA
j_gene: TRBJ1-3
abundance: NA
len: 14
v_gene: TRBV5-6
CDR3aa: CASSLGRSGNTIYF
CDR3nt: TGTGCCAGCAGCTTGGGCAGGTCTGGAAACACCATATATTTT

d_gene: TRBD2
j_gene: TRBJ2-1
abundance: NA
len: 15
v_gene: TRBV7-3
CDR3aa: CASSSQRGAGDEQFF
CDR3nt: TGTGCCAGCAGCTCACAGCGGGGAGCTGGGGATGAGCAGTTCTTC

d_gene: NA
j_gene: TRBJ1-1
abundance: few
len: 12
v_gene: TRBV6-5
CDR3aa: CASKTANTEAFF
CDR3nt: TGTGCCAGCAAAACAGCGAACACTGAAGCTTTCTTT

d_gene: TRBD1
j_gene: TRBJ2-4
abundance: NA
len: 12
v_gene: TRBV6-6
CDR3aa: CASGQGAYIQYF
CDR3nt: TGTGCCAGCGGGCAGGGGGCATACATTCAGTACTTC

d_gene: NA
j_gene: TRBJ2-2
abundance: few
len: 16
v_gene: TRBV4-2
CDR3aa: CASSQGGGQVTGELFF
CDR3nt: TGTGCCAGCAGCCAAGGGGGGGGCCAGGTCACCGGGGAGCTGTTTTTT

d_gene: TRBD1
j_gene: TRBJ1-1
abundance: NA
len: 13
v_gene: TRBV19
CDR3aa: CASRRQGKTEAFF
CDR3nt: TGTGCCAGTAGAAGACAGGGAAAAACTGAAGCTTTCTTT

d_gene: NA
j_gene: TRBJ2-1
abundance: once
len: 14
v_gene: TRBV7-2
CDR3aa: CASSPQTGNNEQFF
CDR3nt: TGTGCCAGCAGCCCCCAGACAGGAAACAATGAGCAGTTCTTC

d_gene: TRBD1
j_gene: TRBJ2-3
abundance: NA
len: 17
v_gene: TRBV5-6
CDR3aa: CASSLEDRGAPLDTQYF
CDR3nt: TGTGCCAGCAGCTTGGAGGACAGGGGCGCCCCGTTAGATACGCAGTATTTT

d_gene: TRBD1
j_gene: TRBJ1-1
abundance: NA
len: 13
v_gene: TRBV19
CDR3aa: CASSRWAGGEAFF
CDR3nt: TGTGCCAGTAGTAGATGGGCAGGGGGTGAAGCTTTCTTT

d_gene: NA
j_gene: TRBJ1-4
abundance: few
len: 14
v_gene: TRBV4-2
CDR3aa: CASSQDRLNEKLFF
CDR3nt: TGTGCCAGCAGCCAAGATCGACTTAATGAAAAACTGTTTTTT

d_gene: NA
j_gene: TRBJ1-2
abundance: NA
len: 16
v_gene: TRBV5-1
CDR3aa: CASSLEGHRKDYGYTF
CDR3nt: TGCGCCAGCAGCTTAGAGGGACATCGGAAGGACTATGGCTACACCTTC